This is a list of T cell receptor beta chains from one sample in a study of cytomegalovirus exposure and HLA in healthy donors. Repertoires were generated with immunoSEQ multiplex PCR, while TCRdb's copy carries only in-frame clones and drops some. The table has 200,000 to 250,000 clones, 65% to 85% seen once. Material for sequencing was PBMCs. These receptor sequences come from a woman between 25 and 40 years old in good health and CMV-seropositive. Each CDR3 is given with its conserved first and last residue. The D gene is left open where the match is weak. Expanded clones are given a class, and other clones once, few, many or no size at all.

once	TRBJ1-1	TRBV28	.	TGTGCCAGCAGTTTACCAATTCCGGGAGTCGGAGCTTTCTTT	CASSLPIPGVGAFF
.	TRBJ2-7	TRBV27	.	TGTGCCAGCAGCCCTACCCGTATTAAGGTAGACGAGCAGTACTTC	CASSPTRIKVDEQYF
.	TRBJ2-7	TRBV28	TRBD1	TGTGCCAGCAGTTTAGTACAGGGGACCTACGAGCAGTACTTC	CASSLVQGTYEQYF
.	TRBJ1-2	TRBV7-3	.	TGTGCCAGCAGCTTAACGGGAAGGCAGGGTCCCGGCTACACCTTC	CASSLTGRQGPGYTF
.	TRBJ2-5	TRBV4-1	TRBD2	TGCGCCAGCAGCGGGTTAGCGGGAGGGGGCGAGACCCAGTACTTC	CASSGLAGGGETQYF
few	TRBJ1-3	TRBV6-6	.	TGTGCCAGCAGCCTGGCCCACTCTGGAAACACCATATATTTT	CASSLAHSGNTIYF
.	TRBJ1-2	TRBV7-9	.	TGTGCCAGCAGCTTAGTAGGGTTACGGGACTATGGCTACACCTTC	CASSLVGLRDYGYTF
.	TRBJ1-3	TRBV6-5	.	TGTGCCAGCAGTTACTCGATTTCGGGGAGCGGAAACACCATATATTTT	CASSYSISGSGNTIYF
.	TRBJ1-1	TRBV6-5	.	TGTGCCAGCAGTTACGGGCAGGGATATCTGAACACTGAAGCTTTCTTT	CASSYGQGYLNTEAFF
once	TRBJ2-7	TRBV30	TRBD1	TGTGCCTGGAGTGTACCCCCGGGACAGAGGGTTTCCTACGAGCAGTACTTC	CAWSVPPGQRVSYEQYF
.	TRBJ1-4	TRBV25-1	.	TGTGCCAGCAGTGTGGGAGGGTCGTATGAAAAACTGTTTTTT	CASSVGGSYEKLFF
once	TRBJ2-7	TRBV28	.	TGTGCCAGCACCCTACAGGGAGGGTCCTACGAGCAGTACTTC	CASTLQGGSYEQYF
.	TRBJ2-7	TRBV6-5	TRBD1	TGTGCCAGCAGGCGGACAGGGGACGAGCAGTACTTC	CASRRTGDEQYF
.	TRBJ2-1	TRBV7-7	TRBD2	TGTGCTAGCAGCGGACTAGCGGCAACCTACAATGAGCAGTTCTTC	CASSGLAATYNEQFF
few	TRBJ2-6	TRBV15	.	TGTGCCACCAGCAGAGATCAGGGCTCTGGGGCCAACGTCCTGACTTTC	CATSRDQGSGANVLTF
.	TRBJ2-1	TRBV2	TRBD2	TGTGCCAGCGAGGGACTAGCGGGTTACAATGAGCAGTTCTTC	CASEGLAGYNEQFF
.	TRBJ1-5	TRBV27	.	TGTGCCAGCAGCTTATCGGGGGGCAATCAGCCCCAGCATTTT	CASSLSGGNQPQHF
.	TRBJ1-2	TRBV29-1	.	TGCAGCGTTATCCCCAGAGTACAGGAGGGGGGTGGCTACACCTTC	CSVIPRVQEGGGYTF
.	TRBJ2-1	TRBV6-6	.	TGTGCCAGCAGTTGGGAGCAGGGCTCCTACAATGAGCAGTTCTTC	CASSWEQGSYNEQFF
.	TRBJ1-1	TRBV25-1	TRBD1	TGTGCCAGCAGCCTCTACCGGGACAGGGAAAGAACTGAAGCTTTCTTT	CASSLYRDRERTEAFF
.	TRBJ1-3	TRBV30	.	TGTGCCTGGCGAGTAGGACGGACTCCTCTCTCTGGAAACACCATATATTTT	CAWRVGRTPLSGNTIYF
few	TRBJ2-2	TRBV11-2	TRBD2	TGTGCCAGCAGCCCCGGGACTAGCGGGAGGACCGGGGAGCTGTTTTTT	CASSPGTSGRTGELFF
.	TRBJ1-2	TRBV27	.	TGTGCCAGCAGTTTAGGATGGAGGAATATAAATGGCTACACCTTC	CASSLGWRNINGYTF
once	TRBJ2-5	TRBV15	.	TGTGCCACCAGCACCTGGGACTTGAGGGAGACCCAGTACTTC	CATSTWDLRETQYF
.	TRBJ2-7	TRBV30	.	TGTGCCTGGAGTGTATGGGGAGCCTACGAGCAGTACTTC	CAWSVWGAYEQYF
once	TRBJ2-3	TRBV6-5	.	TGTGCCAGCAGTTCAGGGACGCGGGTCGGCACAGATACGCAGTATTTT	CASSSGTRVGTDTQYF
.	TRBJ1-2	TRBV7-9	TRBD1	TGTGCCAGCACGGGACAGGACGGTGGCTACACCTTC	CASTGQDGGYTF